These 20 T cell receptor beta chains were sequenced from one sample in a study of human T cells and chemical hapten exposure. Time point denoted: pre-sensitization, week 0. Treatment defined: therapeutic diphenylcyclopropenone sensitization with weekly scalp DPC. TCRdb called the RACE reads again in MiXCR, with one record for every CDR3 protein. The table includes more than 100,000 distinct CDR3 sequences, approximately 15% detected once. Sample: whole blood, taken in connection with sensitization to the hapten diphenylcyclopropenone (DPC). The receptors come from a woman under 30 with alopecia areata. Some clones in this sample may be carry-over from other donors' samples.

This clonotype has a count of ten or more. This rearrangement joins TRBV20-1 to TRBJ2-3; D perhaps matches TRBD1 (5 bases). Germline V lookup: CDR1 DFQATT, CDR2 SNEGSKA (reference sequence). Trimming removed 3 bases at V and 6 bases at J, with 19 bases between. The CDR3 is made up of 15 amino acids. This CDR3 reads CSASRQSPNIDTQYF. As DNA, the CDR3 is TGCAGTGCTAGCAGACAGTCCCCAAACATCGATACGCAGTATTTT.

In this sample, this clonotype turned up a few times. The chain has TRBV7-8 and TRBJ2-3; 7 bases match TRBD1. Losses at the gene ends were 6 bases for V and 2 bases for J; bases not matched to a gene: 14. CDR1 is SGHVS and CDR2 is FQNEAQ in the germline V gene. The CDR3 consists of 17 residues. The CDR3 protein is CASRKTGIPRSTDTQYF. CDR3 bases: TGTGCCAGCAGAAAGACAGGGATTCCCAGGTCCACAGATACGCAGTATTTT.

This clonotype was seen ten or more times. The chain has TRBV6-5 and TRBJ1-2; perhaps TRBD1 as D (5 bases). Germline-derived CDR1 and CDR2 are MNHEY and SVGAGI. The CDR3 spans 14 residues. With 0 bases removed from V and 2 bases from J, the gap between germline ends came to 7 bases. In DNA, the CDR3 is TGTGCCAGCAGTTACTCGCGGGGCAACTATGGCTACACCTTC. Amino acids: CASSYSRGNYGYTF.

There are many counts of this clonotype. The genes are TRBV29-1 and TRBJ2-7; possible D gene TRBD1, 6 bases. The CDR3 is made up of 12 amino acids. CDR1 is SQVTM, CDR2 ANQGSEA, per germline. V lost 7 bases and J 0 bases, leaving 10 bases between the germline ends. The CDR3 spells CSAQDSSYEQYF. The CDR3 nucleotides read TGCAGCGCCCAGGACAGCTCCTACGAGCAGTACTTC.

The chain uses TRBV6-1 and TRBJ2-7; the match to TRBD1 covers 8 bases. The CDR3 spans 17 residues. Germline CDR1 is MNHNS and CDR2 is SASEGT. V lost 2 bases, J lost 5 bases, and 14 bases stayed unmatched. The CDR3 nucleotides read TGTGCCAGCAGTGAATCGGGATTTTGGACAGGGTCTGACGAGCAGTACTTC. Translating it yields CASSESGFWTGSDEQYF.

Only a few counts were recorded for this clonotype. CDR3: CATSDLDRTYNEQFF. The CDR3 region has the DNA TGTGCCACCAGTGACCTCGACAGGACCTACAATGAGCAGTTCTTC. The chain uses TRBV24-1 and TRBJ2-1, with D tentatively TRBD1 (6 bases). Trimming removed 4 bases at V and 2 bases at J, with 11 bases between. The CDR3 is made up of 15 amino acids. Germline V lookup: CDR1 KGHDR, CDR2 SFDVKD.

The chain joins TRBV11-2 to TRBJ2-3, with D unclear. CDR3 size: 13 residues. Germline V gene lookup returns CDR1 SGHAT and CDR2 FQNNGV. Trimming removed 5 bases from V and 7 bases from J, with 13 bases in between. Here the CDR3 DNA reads TGTGCCAGCAGCCCTCCCCAGGCCAATACGCAGTATTTT. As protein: CASSPPQANTQYF. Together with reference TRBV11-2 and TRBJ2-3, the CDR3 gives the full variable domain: EAGVAQSPRYKIIEKRQSVAFWCNPISGHATLYWYQQILGQGPKLLIQFQNNGVVDDSQLPKDRFSAERLKGVDSTLKIQPAKLEDSAVYLCASSPPQANTQYFGPGTRLTVL.

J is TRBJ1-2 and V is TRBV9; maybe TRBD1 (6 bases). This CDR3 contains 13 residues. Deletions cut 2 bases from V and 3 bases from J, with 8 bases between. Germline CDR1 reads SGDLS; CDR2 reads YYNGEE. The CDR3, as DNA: TGTGCCAGCAGCGTCGGACAGTACTATGGCTACACCTTC. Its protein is CASSVGQYYGYTF. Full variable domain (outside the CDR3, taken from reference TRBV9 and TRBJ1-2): DSGVTQTPKHLITATGQRVTLRCSPRSGDLSVYWYQQSLDQGLQFLIQYYNGEERAKGNILERFSAQQFPDLHSELNLSSLELGDSALYFCASSVGQYYGYTFGSGTRLTVV.

CDR3 loop: CASSGALTKNIQYF. CDR3 DNA sequence: TGTGCCAGCAGTGGAGCTCTAACCAAAAACATTCAGTACTTC. This chain connects TRBV2 to TRBJ2-4; D unclear. V lost 4 bases, J lost 2 bases, and 9 bases lay in between. Germline-derived CDR1 and CDR2 are SNHLY and FYNNEI. This CDR3 is built from 14 residues. Full variable domain (missing parts from reference TRBV2 and TRBJ2-4): EPEVTQTPSHQVTQMGQEVILRCVPISNHLYFYWYRQILGQKVEFLVSFYNNEISEKSEIFDDQFSVERPDGSNFTLKIRSTKLEDSAMYFCASSGALTKNIQYFGAGTRLSVL.

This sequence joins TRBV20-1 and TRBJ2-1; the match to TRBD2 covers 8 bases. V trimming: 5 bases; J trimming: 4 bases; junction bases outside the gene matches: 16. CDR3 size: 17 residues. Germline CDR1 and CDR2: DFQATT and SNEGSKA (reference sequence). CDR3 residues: CSAPQSAIAGRYNEQFF. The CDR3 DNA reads TGCAGTGCTCCTCAATCCGCCATAGCGGGGCGTTACAATGAGCAGTTCTTC.

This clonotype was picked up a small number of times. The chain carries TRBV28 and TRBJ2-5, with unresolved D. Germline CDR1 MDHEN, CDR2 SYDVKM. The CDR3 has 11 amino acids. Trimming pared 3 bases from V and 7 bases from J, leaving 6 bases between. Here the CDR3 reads CASSLGRTQYF. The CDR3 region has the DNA TGTGCCAGCAGTTTGGGAAGGACCCAGTACTTC.

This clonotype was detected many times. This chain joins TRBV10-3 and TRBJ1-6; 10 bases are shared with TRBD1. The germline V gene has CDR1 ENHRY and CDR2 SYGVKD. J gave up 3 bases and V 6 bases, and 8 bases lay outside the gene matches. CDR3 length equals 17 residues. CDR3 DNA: TGTGCCATCAGCCCAGGGACAGGGGCTTTCTATAATTCACCCCTCCACTTT. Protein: CAISPGTGAFYNSPLHF.

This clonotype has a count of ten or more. In nucleotides, the CDR3 is TGCAGCGTTGGGAGGGACCCGGGGTCACCCCTCCACTTT. Its translation: CSVGRDPGSPLHF. This chain uses TRBV29-1 with TRBJ1-6; TRBD1 might be the D (5 bases). Germline V gene sequence: CDR1 SQVTM, CDR2 ANQGSEA. The CDR3 runs 13 residues. Between the trimmed V and J ends, which lost 4 bases and 10 bases, there was a span of 14 bases.

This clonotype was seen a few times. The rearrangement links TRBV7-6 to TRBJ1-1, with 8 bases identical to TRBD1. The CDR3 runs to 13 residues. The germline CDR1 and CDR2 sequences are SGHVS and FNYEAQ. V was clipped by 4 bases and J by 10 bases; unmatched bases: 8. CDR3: CASSSLQDRVAFF. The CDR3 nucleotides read TGTGCCAGCAGCTCCCTCCAGGACAGGGTAGCTTTCTTT. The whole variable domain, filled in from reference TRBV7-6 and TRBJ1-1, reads GAGVSQSPRYKVTKRGQDVALRCDPISGHVSLYWYRQALGQGPEFLTYFNYEAQQDKSGLPNDRFSAERPEGSISTLTIQRTEQRDSAMYRCASSSLQDRVAFFGQGTRLTVV.

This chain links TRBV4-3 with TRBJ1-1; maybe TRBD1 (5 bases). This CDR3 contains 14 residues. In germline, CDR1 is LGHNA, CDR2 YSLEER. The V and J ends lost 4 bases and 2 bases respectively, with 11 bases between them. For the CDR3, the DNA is TGCGCCAGCAGCCGGGCCAGGGATAACACTGAAGCTTTCTTT. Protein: CASSRARDNTEAFF.

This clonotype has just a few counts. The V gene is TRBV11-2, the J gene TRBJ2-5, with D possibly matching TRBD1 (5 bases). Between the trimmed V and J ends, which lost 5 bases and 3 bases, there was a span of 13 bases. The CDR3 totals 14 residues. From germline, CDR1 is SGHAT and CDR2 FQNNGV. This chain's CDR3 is CASSLTNRKETQYF. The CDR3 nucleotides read TGTGCCAGCAGCCTCACGAACAGGAAAGAGACCCAGTACTTC.

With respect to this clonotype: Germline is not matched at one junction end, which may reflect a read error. The CDR3 protein is CASSDSGGTVELFF. The DNA for the CDR3 is TGTGCCAGCAGTGACTCAGGGGGGACCGTGGAGCTGTTTTTT. J is TRBJ2-2 and V is TRBV6-4, with D perhaps being TRBD1 or TRBD2 (6 bases each). The CDR3 has 14 residues. Germline values: CDR1 MRHNA, CDR2 SNTAGT.

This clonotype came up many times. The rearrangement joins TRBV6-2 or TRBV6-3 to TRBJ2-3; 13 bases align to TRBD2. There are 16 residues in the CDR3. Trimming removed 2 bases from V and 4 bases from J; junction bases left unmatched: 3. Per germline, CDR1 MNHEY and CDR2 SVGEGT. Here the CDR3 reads CASSYGLAGAPDTQYF. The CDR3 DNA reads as TGTGCCAGCAGTTACGGACTAGCGGGGGCCCCAGATACGCAGTATTTT.

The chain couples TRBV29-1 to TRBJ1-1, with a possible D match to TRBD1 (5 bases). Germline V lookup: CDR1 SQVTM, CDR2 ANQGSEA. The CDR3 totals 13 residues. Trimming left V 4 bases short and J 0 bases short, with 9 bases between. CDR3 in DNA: TGCAGCGTTGTCGGGGGAGTGAACACTGAAGCTTTCTTT. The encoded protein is CSVVGGVNTEAFF. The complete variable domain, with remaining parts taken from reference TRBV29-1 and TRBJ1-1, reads SAVISQKPSRDICQRGTSLTIQCQVDSQVTMMFWYRQQPGQSLTLIATANQGSEATYESGFVIDKFPISRPNLTFSTLTVSNMSPEDSSIYLCSVVGGVNTEAFFGQGTRLTVV.

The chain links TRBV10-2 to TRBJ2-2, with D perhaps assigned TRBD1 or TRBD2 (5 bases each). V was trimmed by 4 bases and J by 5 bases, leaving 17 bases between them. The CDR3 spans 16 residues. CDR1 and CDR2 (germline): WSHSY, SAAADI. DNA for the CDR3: TGCGCCAGCAGTGTTGAGGGGCCGGAGGTTACCGGGGAGCTGTTTTTT. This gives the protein CASSVEGPEVTGELFF.